The rows below give T cell receptor beta chains drawn from one sample of a study of cytomegalovirus exposure and HLA in healthy donors. This table comes from immunoSEQ multiplex PCR, and its TCRdb copy is limited to in-frame clones, with some not included. The sample comprises 150,000 to 200,000 clones, approximately 79% of which are singletons, and 0.69% rests with the top ten. Sequencing used PBMCs. These receptors all come from a woman between 35 and 50 years old in good health and CMV-seronegative. Each CDR3 is given with its conserved first and last residue. A D gene is named only where the DNA matches it firmly. Size is omitted from some rows. Given values are once, few, many or a class for expanded clones.

V	size	J	D	CDR3	DNA
TRBV7-2	few	TRBJ1-5	.	CASSLVPNQPQHF	TGTGCCAGCAGCTTAGTTCCTAATCAGCCCCAGCATTTT
TRBV7-2	.	TRBJ2-7	.	CASSLDPTYEQYF	TGTGCCAGCAGCTTAGACCCCACCTACGAGCAGTACTTC
TRBV28	.	TRBJ2-1	.	CASSSPRGSGADNEQFF	TGTGCCAGCAGTTCCCCTAGGGGGAGCGGAGCCGACAATGAGCAGTTCTTC
TRBV11-2	once	TRBJ1-1	.	CASSLDTGTEAFF	TGTGCCAGCAGCTTAGATACCGGCACTGAAGCTTTCTTT
TRBV28	.	TRBJ1-2	.	CASREGRTDGYTF	TGTGCCAGCAGGGAGGGGAGGACGGACGGCTACACCTTC
TRBV5-1	.	TRBJ2-2	TRBD1	CASSSLNRGTGELFF	TGCGCCAGCAGCTCGCTAAACAGGGGGACCGGGGAGCTGTTTTTT
TRBV13	few	TRBJ1-5	.	CASSLSDSQASYSNQPQHF	TGTGCCAGCAGCTTATCTGACAGTCAAGCCTCATATAGCAATCAGCCCCAGCATTTT
TRBV30	once	TRBJ2-5	TRBD1	CAWSVRTGGPQTQYF	TGTGCCTGGAGTGTACGGACAGGCGGGCCCCAGACCCAGTACTTC
TRBV30	once	TRBJ1-1	TRBD1	CAWSVWGTANTEAFF	TGTGCCTGGAGTGTATGGGGGACAGCGAACACTGAAGCTTTCTTT
TRBV18	.	TRBJ1-2	.	CASSSTDGYTF	TGTGCCAGCTCATCCACGGATGGCTACACCTTC
TRBV4-2	once	TRBJ2-4	TRBD1	CASSQDPVTGTGGSGSNIQYF	TGTGCCAGCAGCCAAGATCCAGTCACCGGGACAGGGGGCTCTGGGTCAAACATTCAGTACTTC
TRBV19	.	TRBJ1-2	TRBD1	CASSVPLGQTSHGYTF	TGTGCCAGTAGTGTTCCCCTGGGACAGACATCCCATGGCTACACCTTC
TRBV2	.	TRBJ2-7	.	CASSRRDSPSYEQYF	TGTGCCAGCAGTAGACGGGACTCACCGTCCTACGAGCAGTACTTC
TRBV6-1	few	TRBJ1-2	.	CASQLALNYGYTF	TGTGCCAGCCAGTTAGCTCTCAACTATGGCTACACCTTC
TRBV9	.	TRBJ1-2	.	CASSIGGASLYGYTF	TGTGCCAGCAGCATTGGGGGGGCGTCCCTTTATGGCTACACCTTC
TRBV7-9	.	TRBJ2-3	TRBD2	CASSGTSGGAPDTQYF	TGTGCCAGCAGCGGAACTAGCGGGGGGGCCCCCGATACGCAGTATTTT
TRBV10-3	.	TRBJ2-2	.	CAILTPNTGELFF	TGTGCCATCTTGACACCGAACACCGGGGAGCTGTTTTTT
TRBV19	.	TRBJ1-1	.	CASSDGGGLNTEAFF	TGTGCCAGTAGTGACGGGGGAGGTCTGAACACTGAAGCTTTCTTT